This passage covers 23 T cell receptor beta chains from one sample sequenced in a study of T cells after yellow fever vaccination. One entry per CDR3 protein results from TCRdb running MiXCR on the 5' RACE reads. Of about 370,000 distinct CDR3 sequences in the sample, approximately 10% were seen once. The sample was PBMCs, taken on the day of the first yellow fever vaccination. The receptors originated from a man between 18 and 29 years old who received the YFV17D yellow fever vaccine.

This clonotype was seen ten or more times. The V and J genes are TRBV21-1 and TRBJ2-7; the table's D call, TRBD2, was not checked against the DNA. TRBV21-1 is listed as a pseudogene. The CDR3 length is 18 residues. The CDR3 region is CASSEPGGTAGSSYEQYV. The CDR3 region has the DNA TGTGCCAGCAGCGAACCGGGTGGGACGGCGGGGAGCTCCTACGAGCAGTACGTC.

This clonotype was found a few times. The rearrangement uses TRBV29-1 and TRBJ1-2; D gene unclear. The CDR3 loop spans 13 amino acids. In germline, CDR1 is SQVTM, CDR2 ANQGSEA. V was trimmed by 5 bases and J by 6 bases, leaving 16 bases between them. The CDR3 DNA is TGCAGCGTTTGGTTCCCTGAGGACCATGGCTACACCTTC. The encoded protein is CSVWFPEDHGYTF.

V usage is TRBV5-1 and J usage is TRBJ1-1; possibly TRBD1 for D (6 bases). The germline CDR1 and CDR2 sequences are SGHRS and YFSETQ. This CDR3 spans 14 amino acids. Trimming took off 2 bases at V and 1 base at J, with 9 bases between the two ends. This CDR3 reads CASSLDRTNTEAFF. Here the CDR3 DNA reads TGCGCCAGCAGCTTAGACAGGACGAACACTGAAGCTTTCTTT.

The chain employs TRBV5-1 and TRBJ2-1; 7 bases are a match to TRBD1. Germline loops: CDR1 SGHRS, CDR2 YFSETQ. The CDR3 covers 15 residues. Trimming removed 3 bases from V and 2 bases from J; junction bases left unmatched: 5. The CDR3 nucleotides read TGCGCCAGCAGCTCCCGACAGGGCCCCTACAATGAGCAGTTCTTC. Its protein product is CASSSRQGPYNEQFF.

The chain uses TRBV20-1 and TRBJ1-2; D not certain. Germline V lookup: CDR1 DFQATT, CDR2 SNEGSKA (reference sequence). The CDR3 covers 12 residues. Trimming took 3 bases from V and 4 from J, leaving 9 bases between them. CDR3 DNA: TGCAGTGCTAGCGATTCCCTCTATGGCTACACCTTC. Translation: CSASDSLYGYTF.

V and J are TRBV2 and TRBJ2-5; a weak D match, TRBD2 (6 bases). The CDR3 spans 13 residues. V gave up 3 bases and J gave up 1 base, with 6 bases separating them. CDR1 is SNHLY and CDR2 is FYNNEI in the germline V gene. The CDR3 nucleotides are TGTGCCAGCAGTGAGCGGGGCCAAGAGACCCAGTACTTC. This codes for CASSERGQETQYF.

The J gene is TRBJ2-3, the V gene TRBV27; D is ambiguous. Germline V gene data show CDR1 as MNHEY and CDR2 as SMNVEV (reference sequence). This CDR3 has 13 amino acids. V was shortened by 5 bases and J by 8 bases, with 14 bases between the two germline ends. The CDR3 nucleotides are TGTGCCAGCAGTAGCTCGGCCCTGAGTACGCAGTATTTT. It codes for CASSSSALSTQYF.

This CDR3 reads CASSPEVTIMNTEAFF. In nucleotides, the CDR3 is TGTGCCAGCTCACCTGAAGTTACAATCATGAACACTGAAGCTTTCTTT. This chain links TRBV18 with TRBJ1-1; the D is unclear. Trimming took 3 bases from V and 0 from J, leaving 14 bases between them. The CDR3 is made up of 16 amino acids. Germline loops: CDR1 KGHSH, CDR2 LQKENI.

This clonotype was seen a handful of times. The chain combines TRBV28 with TRBJ1-1; 7 bases are a match to TRBD1. From germline, CDR1 is MDHEN and CDR2 SYDVKM. The trim removed 8 bases at V and 1 base at J, leaving 7 bases unmatched. The CDR3 consists of 14 residues. The CDR3 DNA sequence: TGTGCCAGCGGGACCGGGACAGAGAACACTGAAGCTTTCTTT. It codes for CASGTGTENTEAFF.

This clonotype has more than one count but fewer than ten. CDR3 loop: CSARGTGGYQPQHF. CDR3 DNA: TGCAGTGCTAGAGGGACAGGGGGATATCAGCCCCAGCATTTT. The chain combines TRBV20-1 with TRBJ1-5; 10 bases are a match to TRBD1. The CDR3 consists of 14 residues. Germline-derived CDR1 and CDR2 are DFQATT and SNEGSKA (reference sequence). After removal of 1 base from V and 5 bases from J, the junction contained 2 bases not matched to a gene.

This clonotype has only a few counts. The chain recombines TRBV7-3 with TRBJ2-1; D gene uncertain. Germline V gene lookup returns CDR1 SGHTA and CDR2 FQGTGA. The CDR3 has 13 residues. V was trimmed by 1 base and J by 7 bases, leaving 8 bases between them. The CDR3 region has the DNA TGTGCCAGCAGCTTAAGTCCCCCGAATGAGCAGTTCTTC. Translation: CASSLSPPNEQFF.

This clonotype was found a few times. The rearrangement joins TRBV5-6 to TRBJ1-1; D might be TRBD1 (5 bases). CDR1 is SGHDT and CDR2 is YYEEEE in the germline V gene. The V and J ends lost 5 bases and 3 bases respectively, with 8 bases between them. The CDR3 covers 12 residues. CDR3 sequence: CASRRGDTEAFF. The DNA for the CDR3 is TGTGCCAGCAGACGGGGGGACACTGAAGCTTTCTTT.

This sequence joins TRBV7-6 and TRBJ2-5; 8 bases fit TRBD2. Germline values: CDR1 SGHVS, CDR2 FNYEAQ. With 5 bases clipped from V and 5 bases from J, the junction kept 7 bases outside the gene matches. This CDR3 is 14 amino acids long. The CDR3 region is CASSRRGGPETQYF. The DNA for the CDR3 is TGTGCCAGCAGCCGCCGGGGGGGCCCTGAGACCCAGTACTTC.

This rearrangement joins TRBV19 to TRBJ2-7, with TRBD1 matching 7 bases. The J segment lost 6 bases and the V segment lost 5 bases, leaving 7 bases of the junction unmatched. Germline V gene sequence: CDR1 LNHDA, CDR2 SQIVND (reference sequence). The CDR3 has 13 residues. The CDR3 nucleotides read TGTGCCAGTAGTTCCACAGGGGATGGCGAGCAGTACTTC. This sequence encodes CASSSTGDGEQYF.

This clonotype has a handful of counts. V gene TRBV6-5 combines with J gene TRBJ1-2; 7 positions match TRBD1. This CDR3 is 16 amino acids long. Germline V CDR1 and CDR2: MNHEY, SVGAGI. J lost 4 bases, V lost 0 bases, and 8 bases had no gene match. The CDR3 spells CASSYSRGGSSYGYTF. CDR3 nucleotide sequence: TGTGCCAGCAGTTACTCGAGAGGGGGCAGTAGCTATGGCTACACCTTC.

In this sample, this clonotype turned up a few times. The V call is TRBV15, the J call TRBJ1-5; D is unclear. Germline V gene sequence: CDR1 LNHNV, CDR2 YYDKDF (reference sequence). This CDR3 spans 13 amino acids. V was cut by 6 bases and J by 6 bases, with 12 bases left in between. The CDR3 nucleotides read TGTGCCACCAGTCCGAGAGGGTTTCAGCCCCAGCATTTT. Encoded protein: CATSPRGFQPQHF.

This clonotype was detected only a few times. The V gene is TRBV4-2, the J gene TRBJ1-5, with 8 bases fitting TRBD1. Germline V CDR1 and CDR2: LGHNA, YNFKEQ. This CDR3 spans 17 amino acids. Trimming took 5 bases from V and 1 from J; bases not matched to a gene: 10. CDR3 coding DNA: TGTGCCAGCAGCTTCTCGGGGCAGGGGGCGAGCAATCAGCCCCAGCATTTT. Protein product: CASSFSGQGASNQPQHF.

This clonotype came up a few times. The CDR3 nucleotides read TGCGCCAGCAGCCAAGATGATGTAGGGAGCGGCGGAATGAACACTGAAGCTTTCTTT. Its translation: CASSQDDVGSGGMNTEAFF. The V and J genes are TRBV4-1 and TRBJ1-1; D call uncertain. Germline V CDR1 and CDR2: MGHRA, YSYEKL. Trimming removed 0 bases at V and 0 bases at J, with 20 bases between. The CDR3 extends over 19 amino acids.

This clonotype has at least ten counts. J is TRBJ2-1 and V is TRBV5-8; tentative D call: TRBD1 (6 bases). This CDR3 is built from 16 residues. Trimming took off 3 bases at V and 4 bases at J, with 17 bases between the two ends. Looked up from germline, CDR1 is SGHTS and CDR2 is YDEGEE. The CDR3 DNA follows: TGTGCCAGCAGCTCCACCGACTCGGACAGTTACAATGAGCAGTTCTTC. This sequence encodes CASSSTDSDSYNEQFF.

V is TRBV7-6 and J is TRBJ1-5; no firm D call. Germline CDR1 SGHVS, CDR2 FNYEAQ. V shed 3 bases and J shed 5 bases, with 8 bases lying between them. The CDR3 consists of 13 residues. The CDR3 region is CASSFGRHQPQHF. The CDR3 DNA reads TGTGCCAGCAGCTTTGGCAGACATCAGCCCCAGCATTTT.

This clonotype occurred a few times. The J gene is TRBJ1-6, the V gene TRBV10-1, with 7 bases identical to TRBD1. Germline lookup yields CDR1 WNHNN and CDR2 SYGVQD (reference sequence). This CDR3 has 15 residues. The ends lost 0 bases at V and 7 bases at J; junction bases unmatched: 3. The DNA of the CDR3 is TGCGCCAGCAGTGAGTCCGGGACAGCGAATTCACCCCTCCACTTT. Encoded protein: CASSESGTANSPLHF.

This clonotype turned up a few times. The chain joins TRBV6-1 to TRBJ2-2; 10 nucleotides align to TRBD1. The germline gives CDR1 MNHNS, CDR2 SASEGT. The CDR3 is made up of 16 amino acids. V lost 6 bases and J lost 5; bases outside the gene matches: 9. Here the CDR3 reads CASRRSTGGQTGELFF. CDR3 bases: TGTGCCAGCAGACGTTCGACAGGGGGCCAAACCGGGGAGCTGTTTTTT.

This rearrangement joins TRBV7-3 to TRBJ2-1, with TRBD2 identical over 10 bases. Germline V CDR1 and CDR2: SGHTA, FQGTGA. CDR3 size: 14 residues. V was clipped by 0 bases and J by 9 bases; unmatched bases: 2. The CDR3 DNA sequence: TGTGCCAGCAGCTTAACTTCTAGCGGGGGTGAGCAGTTCTTC. Translating gives CASSLTSSGGEQFF.